A single sample gave rise to the 18 T cell receptor beta chains below, sequenced in a study of regulatory T cells in long-lasting Graves disease. To make TCR beta libraries, researchers used iRepertoire HTBI primers and Arm-PCR of CDR3 regions. TCRdb re-derived calls from the multiplex PCR reads in MiXCR, one entry per CDR3 protein. This repertoire shows roughly 360,000 distinct CDR3 sequences, roughly 25% found once; its top ten account for around 30%. The sample's time point: persistent/refractory GD, antithyroid drugs over 5 years with positive TRAb. Scientists built the TCR library using RNA that was extracted from PBMCs. The sequencing used peripheral blood mononuclear cells (PBMCs), collected when the disease was refractory, from a patient treated with antithyroid drugs. These receptors were obtained from a woman aged 40 to 49 with Graves disease.

This clonotype has more than one count but fewer than ten. The V and J genes are TRBV7-9 and TRBJ2-2; D is unresolved. The length of the CDR3 is 13 residues. The ends were cut back, 8 bases at V and 3 bases at J, with 10 bases in the middle. Germline CDR1 reads SEHNR; CDR2 reads FQNEAQ (reference sequence). CDR3 coding DNA: TGTGCCAGCGGCGACTTAGACACCGGGGAGCTGTTTTTT. Its protein product is CASGDLDTGELFF.

This clonotype was seen repeatedly, ten times or more. This sequence joins TRBV6-1 and TRBJ1-4, with D possibly matching TRBD1 (5 bases). Germline V gene lookup returns CDR1 MNHNS and CDR2 SASEGT. The CDR3 contains 15 residues. The V end lost 6 bases, the J end lost 1 base, and 12 bases lay between the germline ends. CDR3 bases: TGTGCCAGCAGGGCCGGGACGTTAACTAATGAAAAACTGTTTTTT. The encoded protein is CASRAGTLTNEKLFF.

This clonotype was observed a handful of times. The chain carries TRBV7-3 and TRBJ2-7, with D possibly TRBD1 on 6 matching bases. Trimming took 4 bases from V and 2 from J, leaving 15 bases between them. Germline V lookup: CDR1 SGHTA, CDR2 FQGTGA. This CDR3 has 15 amino acids. DNA of the CDR3: TGTGCCAGCAGCTCGACAGGACCTCGCCCCTACGAGCAGTACTTC. Its translation: CASSSTGPRPYEQYF.

This clonotype was recorded at least ten times. The V gene is TRBV2, the J gene TRBJ2-1; the match to TRBD2 covers 8 bases. The V segment lost 4 bases and the J segment 4 bases; nucleotides outside the gene matches: 6. The CDR3 runs 15 residues. CDR1 and CDR2 (germline): SNHLY, FYNNEI. Here the CDR3 DNA reads TGTGCCAGCAGTGTGAGCGGGAGTTATTACAATGAGCAGTTCTTC. Translation gives CASSVSGSYYNEQFF.

This clonotype was detected ten times or more. The rearrangement links TRBV28 to TRBJ2-7; perhaps TRBD2 as D (6 bases). The V and J ends lost 4 bases and 3 bases respectively, with 19 bases between them. Germline V gives CDR1 MDHEN, CDR2 SYDVKM. CDR3 length: 16 amino acids. In nucleotides, the CDR3 is TGTGCCAGCAGTTACTTAGCGGAGGCTCTCATCTACGAGCAGTACTTC. Its protein is CASSYLAEALIYEQYF. Complete variable domain (other parts from reference TRBV28 and TRBJ2-7): DVKVTQSSRYLVKRTGEKVFLECVQDMDHENMFWYRQDPGLGLRLIYFSYDVKMKEKGDIPEGYSVSREKKERFSLILESASTNQTSMYLCASSYLAEALIYEQYFGPGTRLTVT.

The table lists this clonotype with a few counts. The J gene is TRBJ2-1, the V gene TRBV12-3 or TRBV12-4; 7 bases line up with TRBD2. This CDR3 is built from 15 residues. With V trimmed by 4 bases and J by 7 bases, 10 bases remained unmatched. This chain's CDR3 is CASSSLTGGGNEQFF. The DNA of the CDR3 is TGTGCCAGCAGTTCCTTAACGGGAGGAGGTAATGAGCAGTTCTTC.

This clonotype was seen many times. The V call is TRBV27, the J call TRBJ2-5, with 10 bases that match TRBD1. Germline loops: CDR1 MNHEY, CDR2 SMNVEV (reference sequence). Unmatched junction bases numbered 11, after V lost 5 bases and J lost 2 bases. This CDR3 contains 17 residues. The CDR3 bases are TGTGCCAGCAGTCTTCTGCCGGGACAGGGGTGGCAAGAGACCCAGTACTTC. It specifies CASSLLPGQGWQETQYF.

This clonotype came up a few times. One base away lies a much larger clone, so this may be a sequencing read error. The chain is built from TRBV2 and TRBJ2-2, with unresolved D. With 4 bases removed from V and 4 bases from J, the gap between germline ends came to 7 bases. The CDR3 covers 13 residues. Germline CDR1 and CDR2: SNHLY and FYNNEI. The CDR3 loop is CASSVLSTGELFF. The CDR3 coding sequence is TGTGCCAGCAGTGTGCTCAGCACCGGGGAGCTGTTTTTT.

This clonotype was counted at least ten times. The chain uses TRBV6-1 and TRBJ2-5; 9 bases align to TRBD1. CDR3 size: 15 residues. CDR1 and CDR2 (germline): MNHNS, SASEGT. With V trimmed by 7 bases and J by 5 bases, 11 bases remained unmatched. CDR3 protein: CASTLGQGLWETQYF. As DNA, the CDR3 is TGTGCCAGCACCCTGGGACAGGGATTGTGGGAGACCCAGTACTTC.

In DNA form, the CDR3 reads TGTGCCAGCAGCGTACAGCAGAACACTGAAGCTTTCTTT. Translating it yields CASSVQQNTEAFF. The chain couples TRBV6-4 to TRBJ1-1; D unclear. The germline gives CDR1 MRHNA, CDR2 SNTAGT. Trimming took 6 bases from V and 1 from J, leaving 9 bases between them. The CDR3 has 13 amino acids.

Worth noting for this clonotype: Since a much larger clone is just one base distant, this may be a read error. This rearrangement joins TRBV20-1 to TRBJ1-4; no clear D gene. Germline V CDR1 and CDR2: DFQATT, SNEGSKA (reference sequence). CDR3 length: 9 residues. The CDR3 DNA reads TGCAGTTCCGGTGAAAAACTGTCTTTT. It codes for CSSGEKLSF.

This clonotype has at least ten counts. V and J are TRBV9 and TRBJ2-6; D tentatively reads TRBD1 or TRBD2 (5 bases each). The germline V and J ends were trimmed by 4 bases and 4 bases, with 24 bases remaining between them. CDR1 is SGDLS and CDR2 is YYNGEE in the germline V gene. This CDR3 spans 19 amino acids. The CDR3 reads CASSPTPGRGEVGANVLTF. CDR3 nucleotides: TGTGCCAGCAGCCCGACACCGGGACGTGGCGAGGTGGGGGCCAACGTCCTGACTTTC.

This chain links TRBV5-1 with TRBJ2-4; the D gene is possibly TRBD2 (6 bases). This CDR3 spans 16 amino acids. V lost 0 bases, J lost 0 bases, and 10 bases lay in between. In germline, CDR1 is SGHRS, CDR2 YFSETQ. CDR3 protein: CASSLGRVLAKNIQYF. DNA for the CDR3: TGCGCCAGCAGCTTGGGGAGGGTGCTAGCCAAAAACATTCAGTACTTC.

The DNA of the CDR3 is TGTGCCTGGAGTGTGGGGGGAAAGGGCACCGGGGAGCTGTTTTTT. It is translated as CAWSVGGKGTGELFF. The gene calls are TRBV30 and TRBJ2-2; a weak D match, TRBD2 (6 bases). The germline V gene has CDR1 GTSNPN and CDR2 SVGIG (reference sequence). The V end lost 0 bases, the J end lost 4 bases, and 12 bases lay between the germline ends. This CDR3 region has 15 residues. The whole variable domain, remainder taken from reference TRBV30 and TRBJ2-2, is SQTIHQWPATLVQPVGSPLSLECTVEGTSNPNLYWYRQAAGRGLQLLFYSVGIGQISSEVPQNLSASRPQDRQFILSSKKLLLSDSGFYLCAWSVGGKGTGELFFGEGSRLTVL.

This chain uses TRBV15 with TRBJ2-7, with D possibly TRBD1 on 6 matching bases. Looked up from germline, CDR1 is LNHNV and CDR2 is YYDKDF (reference sequence). Trimming stripped 0 bases from V and 11 bases from J, with 14 bases between. The CDR3 loop spans 13 amino acids. The CDR3 bases are TGTGCCACCAGCAGAGAGGTTTGGGGGCTCGAGTACTTC. This codes for CATSREVWGLEYF.

This clonotype was counted at least ten times. The gene calls are TRBV28 and TRBJ1-1, with no clear D. This CDR3 has 13 amino acids. The germline V and J ends were trimmed by 1 base and 3 bases, with 6 bases remaining between them. Germline V gene lookup returns CDR1 MDHEN and CDR2 SYDVKM. This CDR3 is CASSLFLHTEAFF. In nucleotides, the CDR3 is TGTGCCAGCAGTTTATTTCTGCACACTGAAGCTTTCTTT.

The table lists this clonotype with a few counts. The rearrangement links TRBV19 to TRBJ2-2; D unresolved. V was pared by 8 bases and J by 8 bases, with 18 bases between. CDR3 size: 14 residues. The germline V gene encodes CDR1 LNHDA and CDR2 SQIVND (reference sequence). This chain's CDR3 is CASLPNGFSGELFF. For the CDR3, the DNA is TGTGCCAGTCTTCCCAATGGGTTTAGTGGGGAGCTGTTTTTT.

Remarks on this clonotype: Being one base from a much bigger clone, this may be a read error. CDR3 nucleotides: TGTGCCAGCAAAGGGACTAAAGCTTTCTTT. Its translation: CASKGTKAFF. The V gene is TRBV2, the J gene TRBJ1-1; perhaps TRBD1 as D (5 bases). With 7 bases removed from V and 9 bases from J, the gap between germline ends came to 9 bases. The CDR3 sequence is 10 residues long. Germline CDR1 is SNHLY and CDR2 is FYNNEI.